These 9 T cell receptor beta chains came from one sample sequenced in a study of cytomegalovirus exposure and HLA in healthy donors. 60 Vbeta and 13 Jbeta primers were used in PCR. The assay was immunoSEQ multiplex PCR, and TCRdb's table has in-frame clones only and misses some. The sample includes about 150,000 clones, about 75% seen only once; the top ten take about 11%. Sequencing was performed on PBMCs. All receptors derive from a man younger than 35 in good health and CMV-seropositive.

This clone has a single count. V usage is TRBV5-6 and J usage is TRBJ2-3, with 10 bases lining up with TRBD2. The CDR3 runs 16 residues. Germline trimming cut 3 bases from V and 5 bases from J; bases unmatched to any gene: 9. The germline V gene has CDR1 SGHDT and CDR2 YYEEEE. The CDR3 DNA sequence: TGTGCCAGCAGCTGGGGGTCTAGCGGGAGTCTAGATACGCAGTATTTT. As protein: CASSWGSSGSLDTQYF.

The chain employs TRBV7-9 and TRBJ2-2; D gene unclear. Trimming stripped 7 bases from V and 1 base from J, with 16 bases between. This CDR3 comprises 16 residues. The germline gives CDR1 SEHNR, CDR2 FQNEAQ (reference sequence). CDR3 amino acids: CASTSFRVLNTGELFF. CDR3 DNA: TGTGCCAGCACCTCATTTAGAGTCCTGAACACCGGGGAGCTGTTTTTT. Full variable domain (missing parts from reference TRBV7-9 and TRBJ2-2): DTGVSQNPRHKITKRGQNVTFRCDPISEHNRLYWYRQTLGQGPEFLTYFQNEAQLEKSRLLSDRFSAERPKGSFSTLEIQRTEQGDSAMYLCASTSFRVLNTGELFFGEGSRLTVL.

V usage is TRBV5-1 and J usage is TRBJ2-2; D is possibly TRBD1 (6 bases). Deletions cut 4 bases from V and 1 base from J, with 11 bases between. Germline CDR1 SGHRS, CDR2 YFSETQ. CDR3 length: 15 residues. CDR3 sequence (DNA): TGCGCCAGCAGCCCCCAGACAGGGAACACCGGGGAGCTGTTTTTT. It encodes CASSPQTGNTGELFF.

CDR3 in amino acids: CASSLKGTSGSWYF. CDR3 nucleotide sequence: TGTGCCAGCAGCTTAAAGGGGACTAGCGGGAGTTGGTACTTC. The J gene is TRBJ2-7, the V gene TRBV7-9; 14 positions agree with TRBD2. Germline-derived CDR1 and CDR2 are SEHNR and FQNEAQ (reference sequence). The CDR3 consists of 14 residues. Trimming cost V 2 bases and J 12 bases; bases outside gene matches: 6.

This clone was found a few times. This rearrangement joins TRBV4-1 to TRBJ1-5; no clear D gene. Looked up from germline, CDR1 is MGHRA and CDR2 is YSYEKL. Trimming shortened V by 3 bases and J by 1 base, and 4 bases separated the two germline ends. CDR3 length equals 13 residues. As DNA, the CDR3 is TGCGCCAGCAGCCACAGGAGCAATCAGCCCCAGCATTTT. Protein: CASSHRSNQPQHF.

This clone has a handful of counts. The chain combines TRBV27 with TRBJ2-5; 9 bases match TRBD1. In germline, CDR1 is MNHEY, CDR2 SMNVEV (reference sequence). The CDR3 is made up of 16 amino acids. J lost 2 bases, V lost 2 bases, and 6 bases had no gene match. The CDR3 spells CASSLSRTGEQETQYF. The CDR3 nucleotides are TGTGCCAGCAGTTTAAGCCGGACAGGGGAACAAGAGACCCAGTACTTC.

V and J are TRBV7-6 and TRBJ2-3, with 7 bases identical to TRBD2. V lost 6 bases and J lost 0; bases outside the gene matches: 6. CDR3 size: 15 residues. Germline lookup yields CDR1 SGHVS and CDR2 FNYEAQ. CDR3 region: CASSLAAESTDTQYF. The CDR3, as DNA: TGTGCCAGCAGTCTAGCGGCGGAAAGCACAGATACGCAGTATTTT.

The chain combines TRBV5-1 with TRBJ2-2; 15 positions match TRBD2. V lost 6 bases and J lost 6; bases outside the gene matches: 3. CDR1 and CDR2 (germline): SGHRS, YFSETQ. The CDR3 consists of 15 residues. The CDR3 DNA follows: TGCGCCAGCATCGGACTAGCGGGAGGGCCCGGGGAGCTGTTTTTT. As protein: CASIGLAGGPGELFF.

This clone has only one observation. The chain carries TRBV14 and TRBJ2-7; 14 bases align to TRBD2. This CDR3 has 17 amino acids. Germline values: CDR1 SGHDN, CDR2 FVKESK. Losses at the gene ends were 0 bases for V and 2 bases for J; bases not matched to a gene: 3. CDR3 DNA: TGTGCCAGCAGCCAAGACCCGGGACTAGCGGGAGCCTACGAGCAGTACTTC. Encoded protein: CASSQDPGLAGAYEQYF. The whole variable domain, filled in from reference TRBV14 and TRBJ2-7, reads EAGVTQFPSHSVIEKGQTVTLRCDPISGHDNLYWYRRVMGKEIKFLLHFVKESKQDESGMPNNRFLAERTGGTYSTLKVQPAELEDSGVYFCASSQDPGLAGAYEQYFGPGTRLTVT.